Below, one T cell receptor (beta chain) is given with its context. Its cognate antigen has yet to be identified. No quality values exist for individual bases; no much larger clone is one base distant. TCRbeta CDR3 regions were amplified from genomic DNA using the immunoSEQ Assay, a bias-controlled multiplex PCR. Regarding the original processing steps: The number of nucleated cells in each sample was estimated from the amplification of reference gene primers within the assay. To quantify the absolute abundance of each unique TCRbeta CDR3 rearrangement, sequence reads were collapsed and filtered. For each sample, productive Simpson clonality was calculated as the square root of Simpson's diversity index over productive rearrangements. What TCRdb holds here is the immuneACCESS table cut down to in-frame rearrangements. Part of the clones is not present; checked against another copy, under half of the missing clones reflect an unresolved V gene, and the others are unexplained. V and J calls and clone size are copied from that table; D and trimming were computed from the DNA. The sample table holds 200,000 to 250,000 clones, of which 83% were seen once. The biggest ten clones account for around 5.2% of the sample.

The data are from a study of blood T cell repertoires in COVID-19 (dated by TCRdb to between 2020 and 2021). In terms of the full investigation: Samples from collaborators originated in the United States, Italy and Spain and spanned both the acute and convalescent phases of COVID-19. The prospective study material was composed of cDNA or gDNA derived from T cells, B-cell-depleted T cells, or PBMCs. Subjects who had been exposed to COVID-19, were actively infected with it, or had recovered from it provided the deeply sampled blood TCRbeta repertoires that made up the dataset. A freely available public database, intended as a resource for researchers studying the immune response to SARS-CoV-2, is where the repertoires were released. Samples came from the ongoing ImmuneRACE study (first 160 participants) plus 1,254 subjects from 6 global collaborators. The sample metadata nearly always contained a de-identified subject ID, COVID-19 status, age in years and sex. Where available, HLA class I and class II types were obtained from metadata supplied by the sample provider rather than from assay-based typing.

The paper's findings and limits, for the study overall: The amount of clinical and demographic metadata varied by source and participant and was provided uncurated.

The germline V gene (reference sequence) yields LNHDA for CDR1 and SQIVND for CDR2. There are 16 amino acids in the CDR3, from cysteine to phenylalanine inclusive. Only CDR3 DNA remains: 48 bases, in frame from the first base. Trimming leaves V shorter by 7 bases and J shorter by 0 bases, with the junction holding 11 bases beyond the gene matches. Each collaborating institution followed its own protocols to collect whole blood in K2EDTA tubes. For TCRbeta analysis, collaborators shipped samples in one of three forms: frozen whole blood, isolated PBMCs, or DNA extracted from either of those sample types.

The chain was built from TRBV19 and TRBJ2-7, and 8 junction bases match TRBD2. The source is a human donor in a cohort sampled during active COVID-19. Input material: peripheral blood. The DNA sequence is TGTGCCAGTAAGCTCGGGGCTAGCGGGCCCTCCTACGAGCAGTACTTC. The resulting protein is CASKLGASGPSYEQYF.